This TCR beta chain originates from a study of identical twins. Study-level findings and limits: Fewer insertions marked abundant cord blood beta clonotypes; young adult naive trended weakly, memory not at all.

Comment on this clonotype: Its antigen is unidentified.

Germline V lookup: CDR1 DFQATT, CDR2 SNEGSKA (reference sequence). This CDR3 is built from 11 residues. TCRdb re-analysed the 5' RACE reads in MiXCR, keeping a single row per CDR3 protein. This table holds 700,000 or so distinct CDR3 sequences, about 20% found once. The same data also contributed to another study, on T cells expressing NK-cell markers. From that report: Seven of the eight sequenced donors were HCMV-seropositive; one was seronegative. In several donors, dominant clonotypes made up about 25-60.1% of CD3+CD56-NKG2C+ cells.

The sequenced sample consisted of PBMCs. The receptor was derived from a woman in her late teens or twenties in good health. The chain joins TRBV20-1 to TRBJ2-1, with D possibly TRBD2 on 5 matching bases. The CDR3 coding sequence is TGCGTAATCCGGACTGGGAATGAGCAGTTCTTC. This encodes CVIRTGNEQFF.